One and the same sample provided the 9 T cell receptor beta chains below, sequenced in a study of CD8 T cells in ankylosing spondylitis. Using its own MiXCR run on the 5' RACE reads, TCRdb lists one record per CDR3 protein. The data show 240,000 or so distinct CDR3 sequences, about 10% seen once. Sequencing input: blood, either unsorted or a sorted T cell fraction (not recorded which). The receptors derive from a male donor with ankylosing spondylitis or in good health (not recorded which).

Ten or more counts support this clonotype. The rearrangement uses TRBV5-1 and TRBJ2-3; TRBD1 is a possible D gene (6 bases). There are 12 residues in the CDR3. The germline CDR1 and CDR2 sequences are SGHRS and YFSETQ. Trimming cost V 9 bases and J 5 bases, with 13 bases left between them. The CDR3 here is CATRGSGDTQYF. Written as DNA, the CDR3 is TGCGCCACCAGGGGCTCGGGAGATACGCAGTATTTT.

This clonotype appeared many times. V and J are TRBV5-1 and TRBJ1-3, with D possibly being TRBD1 (5 bases). The CDR3 totals 15 residues. The germline V gene encodes CDR1 SGHRS and CDR2 YFSETQ. The V and J ends lost 0 bases and 8 bases respectively, with 15 bases between them. In DNA, the CDR3 is TGCGCCAGCAGCTTGGAGTCCAGGGAGGTAGACACCATATATTTT. It translates to CASSLESREVDTIYF.

In its sample, this clonotype was seen a few times. The chain combines TRBV7-7 with TRBJ2-5; D ambiguous. Germline V lookup: CDR1 SSHAT, CDR2 FNYEAQ (reference sequence). This CDR3 has 13 residues. V dropped 1 base and J dropped 3 bases, with 6 bases sitting between them. CDR3 DNA: TGTGCCAGCAGCTTAGACCACGAAGAGACCCAGTACTTC. It translates to CASSLDHEETQYF.

In its sample, this clonotype was seen many times. DNA of the CDR3: TGCGCCAGCAGCGCGGGACAGTTCGAGGTGGTGGGCTCCTACGAGCAGTACTTC. This sequence encodes CASSAGQFEVVGSYEQYF. This chain uses TRBV5-1 with TRBJ2-7, with TRBD1 as a possible D gene (7 bases). The CDR3 is 18 amino acids. Germline CDR1 reads SGHRS; CDR2 reads YFSETQ. Between the trimmed V and J ends, which lost 4 bases and 0 bases, there was a span of 23 bases.

This clonotype has ten or more counts. The chain links TRBV28 to TRBJ2-4, with D perhaps matching TRBD2 (5 bases). Trimming pared 5 bases from V and 0 bases from J, leaving 11 bases between. Germline V gene sequence: CDR1 MDHEN, CDR2 SYDVKM. This CDR3 has 15 residues. The CDR3 sequence: CASSKRTLAKNIQYF. The CDR3 DNA reads as TGTGCCAGCAGTAAGAGGACTCTAGCCAAAAACATTCAGTACTTC.

This clonotype was counted between two and nine times. The CDR3 loop is CASSWRGRGEQFF. The DNA for the CDR3 is TGTGCCAGCAGTTGGAGGGGGCGTGGTGAGCAGTTCTTC. The V gene is TRBV28, the J gene TRBJ2-1, with a weak D call TRBD1 (7 bases). V was pared by 4 bases and J by 9 bases, with 13 bases between. The germline V gene has CDR1 MDHEN and CDR2 SYDVKM. This CDR3 comprises 13 residues.

The chain is built from TRBV2 and TRBJ2-5, with a weak D call TRBD2 (6 bases). This CDR3 spans 16 amino acids. CDR1 and CDR2 from the germline V gene are SNHLY and FYNNEI. V shed 8 bases and J shed 5 bases, with 24 bases lying between them. The CDR3 loop is CASLIRVGGRAETQYF. The CDR3 coding sequence is TGTGCCAGCCTGATCCGCGTGGGGGGTCGGGCGGAGACCCAGTACTTC.

This clonotype was detected a few times. CDR3 DNA sequence: TGCGCCAGCAGCCTAAGACGGGATACGCAGTATTTT. Amino acid sequence: CASSLRRDTQYF. This sequence joins TRBV10-1 and TRBJ2-3, with no clear D. Trimming took 6 bases from V and 6 from J, leaving 10 bases between them. Germline CDR1 is WNHNN and CDR2 is SYGVQD (reference sequence). The CDR3 covers 12 residues.

This clonotype appeared once. V is TRBV19 and J is TRBJ2-2; TRBD1 matches 9 bases. After removal of 6 bases from V and 6 bases from J, the junction contained 8 bases not matched to a gene. From germline, CDR1 is LNHDA and CDR2 SQIVND (reference sequence). The CDR3 consists of 15 residues. CDR3 sequence: CASRPGQGFAGELFF. Written as DNA, the CDR3 is TGTGCCAGTAGGCCGGGACAGGGTTTCGCCGGGGAGCTGTTTTTT. The full variable domain, its missing parts supplied by reference TRBV19 and TRBJ2-2, is DGGITQSPKYLFRKEGQNVTLSCEQNLNHDAMYWYRQDPGQGLRLIYYSQIVNDFQKGDIAEGYSVSREKKESFPLTVTSAQKNPTAFYLCASRPGQGFAGELFFGEGSRLTVL.